The TCR beta chain described here comes from a study of blood T cell repertoires in COVID-19. Germline CDR1 reads WNHNN; CDR2 reads SYGVQD (reference sequence). The V and J ends lost 4 bases and 4 bases, in that order; junction bases with no gene match: 4. The CDR3 extends over 14 amino acids. TCRdb's table, derived via immunoSEQ multiplex PCR, lists solely in-frame clones and lacks some. The sample consists of some 400,000 clones, about 89% of them appearing once. Seattle patients were enrolled while actively infected and followed longitudinally. The sample consisted of peripheral blood. The chain has TRBV10-1 and TRBJ2-1; 7 bases agree with TRBD1. This TCR came from a woman between 55 and 75 years old with COVID-19, enrolled during active disease. This CDR3 reads CASSAGGTYNEQFF. In DNA, the CDR3 is TGCGCCAGCAGTGCAGGGGGAACTTACAATGAGCAGTTCTTC.